This T cell receptor (beta chain) was identified in a study of CD4 T cells in relation to SARS-CoV-2 and coronaviruses. Study as a whole: No peptide or an HIV-1 Nef peptide pool served as negative control. Study results and caveats: In around three fifths of donors, memory CD4+ clonotypes crossrecognized SARS-CoV-2 and at least one common cold coronavirus spike.

The assay was immunoSEQ multiplex PCR, and TCRdb's table has in-frame clones only and misses some. Of about 17,000 clones in the sample, about four fifths were seen once. Trimming removed 7 bases at V and 1 base at J, with 10 bases between. The CDR3 contains 13 residues. Regarding this clone: Its antigen is unidentified.

The unexposed donors gave CD4+ T cells in about 2010-2019, prior to COVID-19. CD4+ T cells were isolated from the cells after more than nine days of culture. As cell numbers allowed, unexposed-donor CD4+ T cells faced SARS-CoV-2 S/N and four cold-coronavirus spikes. The sample consisted of CD4+ T cells from PBMCs, cultured in vitro. The TCR was taken from a human donor in good health. V usage is TRBV12-3 or TRBV12-4 and J usage is TRBJ1-1; the D gene is possibly TRBD1 (6 bases). The CDR3: CASTWTANTEAFF. The CDR3 region has the DNA TGTGCCAGCACTTGGACAGCGAACACTGAAGCTTTCTTT.